The clone carrying this TCR beta chain was recorded many times. What it binds is not known. Mouse names are used for the genes. The read stops 4 residues short of the end of the CDR3; the missing end is completed from the germline J gene. After isolation, RNA underwent reverse transcription to generate cDNA as the sequencing template. Using immunoSEQ multiplex PCR, the repertoire was profiled, and TCRdb retains in-frame clones only, with some absent. Sampling found around 20,000 clones, none seen once. This sample was included in a study of CD8+ T cells in alopecia areata. Looking at the study overall: Skin-grafted roughly 7-11-week-old female C3H/HeJ mice received tissue from roughly 6-12-month-old C3H/HeJ donors with spontaneous alopecia.

Sorting relied on CD4, CD8alpha, NKG2D, NKG2ACE and other markers applied to pooled cutaneous lymph node cells. General study points: Clonality was higher in lesional than normal scalp, especially in alopecia totalis/universalis. Sequences from scalp samples also cover resident alphabeta T cells of normal skin.

The germline gives CDR1 NNHDY, CDR2 SYVADS. The length of the CDR3 is 13 residues. The clonotype comes from a C3H/HeJ mouse with alopecia areata. Strain haplotype (MHC): H2-k. The chain joins TRBV13-3 to TRBJ1-4; D is perhaps TRBD1 (5 bases). The specimen sequenced was CD8+ T cells sorted from a lymph node. The part of the CDR3 DNA that was read is TGTGCCAGCAGTGACAGGGAGGGCGAA. As protein: CASSDREGE. The complete CDR3 reads CASSDREGERLFF.